This T cell receptor beta chain was recovered during a study of T cell clonality in common variable immunodeficiency (dated by TCRdb to the mid-2010s). Study-wide findings and limitations: Fewer deletions and N-nucleotide insertions were reportedly observed in CVID TCRbeta sequences, and highly modified clones with 13 or more V deletions were reportedly absent from CVID TCRbeta sequences. Even though DNA input was the same, control samples had an average of approximately 82,000 unique sequences each, compared with roughly 30,000 in CVID samples. Correlations between repertoire features and clinical complications were limited by patient heterogeneity within the CVID cohort. TCRbeta clonality was higher in CVID subjects than in healthy controls (t-test p = 0.018), and the increase was most characteristic of about a third of subjects. According to the authors, finding the cause of the higher clonality in CVID would require sequencing the repertoires of T cell subpopulations. Healthy controls shared more TCRbeta clones with each other than CVID subjects shared among themselves (p < 0.0001).

This clone was recorded at least ten times. It lacks a known antigen. The read stops 3 residues short of the end of the CDR3; the missing end is completed from the germline J gene. V lost 6 bases and J lost 1 base; the stretch between them is 19 bases long. There are 16 amino acids in the CDR3, from cysteine to phenylalanine inclusive. Only the CDR3 bases that were read are kept: 39 of them, in frame from base 1. As encoded in the germline V gene (reference sequence), CDR1 is SGHNT while CDR2 is YYREEE. For sequencing, equivalent amounts of genomic DNA were input from CVID and control samples. For every sample, a 60 bp segment covering the rearranged TCRbeta CDR3 region was amplified and then sequenced. TCRbeta amplification used the immunoSEQ assay, a bias-corrected multiplex PCR with high-throughput sequencing. The paper's processing steps were these. Every unique nucleotide sequence counted as a clone and was annotated with V, D and J genes, copy number and frequency. Sequences were labeled productive if in frame, and non-productive if out of frame or containing stop codons. Clonality was calculated from Shannon's entropy as previously described. Mean CDR3 Kyte-Doolittle hydropathy was derived from the predicted amino acid sequences of productive clones. Hierarchical clustering of scaled V gene usage was performed with the R hclust function using Manhattan distance and complete linkage. Sharing of clones by CDR3 amino acid sequence was evaluated through resampling of 12 repertoires per group over 100 rounds. Repertoires were searched for roughly 70 published EBV-specific and a few hundred published CMV-specific TCRbeta sequences. A couple of CVID samples that yielded fewer than 10,000 sequences were excluded from the analysis, so around 40 CVID repertoires were retained. As stored in TCRdb, this immuneACCESS dataset retains in-frame rearrangements with V and J assigned. A fraction of the clones does not appear; measured against another copy, unresolved V genes explain less than half of the discrepancy, and the remainder lacks a known reason. D and trimming come from the DNA, and the V and J calls and clone size come from that table. The sample comprises some 52,000 clones, and every one was counted more than once. Together, the top ten hold about 3.4% of the sample.

Predominantly Caucasian heritage was noted among both the CVID patients and the healthy controls. Heparinized peripheral whole blood samples of about 4.5 to 8.5 ml were collected from each donor. TCRbeta CDR3 repertoires were sequenced from genomic DNA of adults with common variable immune deficiency (CVID) and healthy adult controls. The control group comprised 22 healthy adult volunteers, about 12 female and roughly ten male, aged about 23 to 66 years with a mean age of approximately 30. Diluted blood was density-centrifuged over Hypaque 1077 or Ficoll-Paque to isolate peripheral blood mononuclear cells. Genomic DNA was obtained from unsorted mononuclear cells through either Qiagen column purification or a centrifugation-based method.

The rearrangement joined TRBV5-4 to TRBJ1-1; TRBD1 is possibly the D segment (6 matching bases). The sequence came from a person aged 18 to 75 in good health. The sample consisted of peripheral blood mononuclear cells. This receptor carries the CDR3 CASNLSPGHQNTEAFF. The sequenced part of the CDR3 DNA is TGTGCCAGCAACCTGAGCCCGGGACACCAGAACACTGAA.